Shown below are 20 T cell receptor beta chains from a single sample sequenced in a study of T cells after yellow fever vaccination (dated by TCRdb to the late 2010s). Explained via the paper, the treatment or condition label denotes: live attenuated yellow fever vaccine strain. Library preparation used 5' RACE. The instrument given in TCRdb is Illumina HiSeq 2500. The public sequencing data were trimmed at Q25 with fastp and processed into clonotypes with MiXCR by TCRdb, which kept only in-frame beta chains. All rows with the same CDR3 protein become a single entry with the most common DNA and genes. Within this sample are over 150,000 distinct CDR3 sequences, with around 7.2% of them counted one time only. Together, the top ten hold approximately 2.5% of the sample. The specimen was CD4+ T cells sorted from PBMCs, collected around 5 days after the first yellow fever vaccination. These receptors were taken from a young man who received the YFV17D yellow fever vaccine.

The V gene is TRBV6-5, the J gene TRBJ2-3; D is perhaps TRBD2 (5 bases). The germline V and J ends were trimmed by 0 bases and 1 base, with 8 bases remaining between them. Germline CDR1 and CDR2: MNHEY and SVGAGI. The CDR3 is 15 residues long. In DNA form, the CDR3 reads TGTGCCAGCAGTTACTCGAGGGCCCGCACAGATACGCAGTATTTT. Its protein product is CASSYSRARTDTQYF.

The rearrangement links TRBV24-1 to TRBJ2-1, with 8 bases fitting TRBD1. The junction had 6 bases not matched to a gene; V was cut back by 0 bases and J by 12 bases. The length of the CDR3 is 14 residues. Germline loops: CDR1 KGHDR, CDR2 SFDVKD. The CDR3 DNA reads as TGTGCCACCAGTGATTTGAAACAGGGGGAAAGGCAGTTCTTC. It yields the protein CATSDLKQGERQFF.

This clonotype was recorded a few times. V usage is TRBV5-1 and J usage is TRBJ2-3, with 9 positions matching TRBD1. Per the germline V gene, CDR1 is SGHRS and CDR2 is YFSETQ. The V and J ends lost 4 bases and 4 bases, in that order; junction bases with no gene match: 4. This CDR3 has 14 amino acids. For the CDR3, the DNA is TGCGCCAGCAGCGCCCGGGACAGGGCAGATACGCAGTATTTT. This encodes CASSARDRADTQYF.

On this clonotype: Just one base apart from a much larger clone, this may be a read error. This CDR3 reads CASSLTRDSRAEAFF. The DNA of the CDR3 is TGTGCCAGCAGCTTAACGAGGGACAGCCGGGCTGAAGCTTTCTTT. V usage is TRBV7-3 and J usage is TRBJ1-1; 7 positions match TRBD1. CDR1 is SGHTA and CDR2 is FQGTGA in the germline V gene. This CDR3 spans 15 amino acids. V shed 0 bases, J shed 6 bases, and the junction held 7 bases outside the gene matches.

This clonotype occurred many times. The chain recombines TRBV5-6 with TRBJ2-1, with TRBD2 identical over 11 bases. In germline, CDR1 is SGHDT, CDR2 YYEEEE. This CDR3 contains 12 residues. Trimming removed 3 bases from V and 15 bases from J; junction bases left unmatched: 5. CDR3 DNA sequence: TGTGCCAGCAGCTCTAGCGGGGGGCTCGGGTTCTTC. It is translated as CASSSSGGLGFF.

This clonotype occurred a few times. The chain is built from TRBV12-3 or TRBV12-4 and TRBJ1-4; TRBD1 might be the D (6 bases). The CDR3 extends over 13 amino acids. Deletions cut 4 bases from V and 7 bases from J, with 10 bases between. CDR3 in DNA: TGTGCCAGCAGTTCCACAGGGTCTGAAAAACTGTTTTTT. Amino acids: CASSSTGSEKLFF.

In its sample, this clonotype was seen a few times. The rearrangement joins TRBV27 to TRBJ2-3, with a tentative D call TRBD1 (5 bases). V was pared by 2 bases and J by 4 bases, with 19 bases between. Germline CDR1 is MNHEY and CDR2 is SMNVEV (reference sequence). This CDR3 contains 17 residues. The CDR3 is CASSLDGWGRFPDTQYF. DNA of the CDR3: TGTGCCAGCAGTTTAGACGGTTGGGGCCGATTTCCAGATACGCAGTATTTT.

This clonotype was picked up many times. The rearrangement joins TRBV20-1 to TRBJ2-7; D unresolved. The germline CDR1 and CDR2 sequences are DFQATT and SNEGSKA (reference sequence). The CDR3 is made up of 16 amino acids. V lost 1 base to trimming and J lost 0 bases, with 16 bases between them. This CDR3 is CSARAAVDASSYEQYV. The DNA of the CDR3 is TGCAGTGCTAGAGCTGCCGTTGACGCTAGCTCCTACGAGCAGTACGTC.

V gene TRBV7-2 combines with J gene TRBJ2-7; 11 positions match TRBD1. Germline CDR1 SGHTA, CDR2 FQGNSA. The CDR3 contains 16 residues. Trimming removed 5 bases from V and 3 bases from J; junction bases left unmatched: 9. This CDR3 is CASSPRTGGNHYEQYV. Written as DNA, the CDR3 is TGTGCCAGCAGCCCAAGGACAGGGGGCAATCACTACGAGCAGTACGTC.

The chain links TRBV5-4 to TRBJ2-6; D gene ambiguous. There are 15 residues in the CDR3. Per the germline V gene, CDR1 is SGHNT and CDR2 is YYREEE (reference sequence). Trimming removed 4 bases at V and 4 bases at J, with 12 bases between. This chain's CDR3 is CASSAAVGGANVLTF. Written as DNA, the CDR3 is TGTGCCAGCAGCGCCGCTGTGGGGGGGGCCAACGTCCTGACTTTC.

This clonotype was counted a few times. This chain connects TRBV5-5 to TRBJ1-1; a weak D match, TRBD1 (5 bases). The CDR3 contains 12 residues. V lost 3 bases and J 11 bases, leaving 14 bases between the germline ends. In germline, CDR1 is SGHKS, CDR2 YYEKEE (reference sequence). The CDR3 protein is CASSSGLSGAFF. CDR3 bases: TGTGCCAGCAGCTCGGGCCTGTCAGGGGCTTTCTTT.

The sample holds many counts of this clonotype. V is TRBV12-3 or TRBV12-4 and J is TRBJ2-7; TRBD1 matches 8 bases. The CDR3 contains 15 residues. J was trimmed by 5 bases and V by 7 bases; bases with no gene match: 13. CDR3 sequence: CASTLRLSGGDEQYF. CDR3 nucleotide sequence: TGTGCCAGCACCCTAAGGTTGTCAGGGGGCGACGAGCAGTACTTC.

This rearrangement joins TRBV6-2 or TRBV6-3 to TRBJ2-5; TRBD1 aligns across 9 bases. Germline CDR1 reads MNHEY; CDR2 reads SVGEGT. Trimming took 6 bases from V and 5 from J; bases not matched to a gene: 7. The CDR3 runs 14 residues. The CDR3 DNA reads as TGTGCCAGCAGCCAACAGGGGGCGGGTGAGACCCAGTACTTC. Protein product: CASSQQGAGETQYF.

In this sample, this clonotype turned up many times. The rearrangement uses TRBV6-1 and TRBJ2-2, with 7 bases identical to TRBD1. V shed 7 bases, J shed 5 bases, and the junction held 7 bases outside the gene matches. The length of the CDR3 is 14 residues. CDR1 MNHNS and CDR2 SASEGT come from the germline V gene. CDR3 DNA: TGTGCCAGCACCCCGACAGGGTGGACCGGGGAGCTGTTTTTT. Protein product: CASTPTGWTGELFF.

This clonotype was counted ten times or more. The rearrangement links TRBV7-9 to TRBJ2-1; 11 positions match TRBD2. The germline V gene encodes CDR1 SEHNR and CDR2 FQNEAQ (reference sequence). V gave up 2 bases and J gave up 0 bases; unmatched junction bases: 6. This CDR3 has 18 residues. This CDR3 reads CASSLQLAGAGSYNEQFF. CDR3 nucleotides: TGTGCCAGCAGCTTACAACTAGCGGGGGCCGGCTCCTACAATGAGCAGTTCTTC.

This clonotype was seen only a few times. The chain employs TRBV5-4 and TRBJ2-1, with a weak D call TRBD1 (5 bases). The CDR3 is 15 amino acids. With 4 bases removed from V and 0 bases from J, the gap between germline ends came to 11 bases. Germline V gene sequence: CDR1 SGHNT, CDR2 YYREEE (reference sequence). CDR3 residues: CASSLTASSYNEQFF. In nucleotides, the CDR3 is TGTGCCAGCAGCCTGACAGCCAGCTCCTACAATGAGCAGTTCTTC.

This clonotype has a count of ten or more. The gene calls are TRBV15 and TRBJ1-4, with a weak D call TRBD1 (5 bases). V lost 4 bases and J lost 0, with 18 bases in between. Germline-derived CDR1 and CDR2 are LNHNV and YYDKDF (reference sequence). This CDR3 has 18 residues. The CDR3 sequence: CATSTLGGFQSTNEKLFF. The CDR3, as DNA: TGTGCCACCAGCACCCTTGGGGGGTTTCAATCAACTAATGAAAAACTGTTTTTT. The full variable domain, in which reference TRBV15 and TRBJ1-4 provide the parts outside the CDR3, is DAMVIQNPRYQVTQFGKPVTLSCSQTLNHNVMYWYQQKSSQAPKLLFHYYDKDFNNEADTPDNFQSRRPNTSFCFLDIRSPGLGDTAMYLCATSTLGGFQSTNEKLFFGSGTQLSVL.

This clonotype appeared many times. The rearrangement joins TRBV5-1 to TRBJ2-6; D is perhaps TRBD2 (5 bases). CDR1 is SGHRS, CDR2 YFSETQ, per germline. Trimming removed 4 bases at V and 1 base at J, with 12 bases between. The CDR3 is made up of 16 amino acids. CDR3 in DNA: TGCGCCAGCAGCGACGACCCGGGGTCTGGGGCCAACGTCCTGACTTTC. Its protein is CASSDDPGSGANVLTF.

This clonotype was recorded many times. J is TRBJ2-1 and V is TRBV11-1; 9 bases line up with TRBD2. V was clipped by 3 bases and J by 7 bases; unmatched bases: 4. This CDR3 spans 14 amino acids. The germline gives CDR1 SGHAT, CDR2 FQDESV (reference sequence). Written as DNA, the CDR3 is TGTGCCAGCAGCTTTTTTGCGGGGGGGAATGAGCAGTTCTTC. Translation: CASSFFAGGNEQFF. Drawing the rest from reference TRBV11-1 and TRBJ2-1, the complete variable domain is EAEVAQSPRYKITEKSQAVAFWCDPISGHATLYWYRQILGQGPELLVQFQDESVVDDSQLPKDRFSAERLKGVDSTLKIQPAELGDSAMYLCASSFFAGGNEQFFGPGTRLTVL.

Written as DNA, the CDR3 is TGTGCCAGCAGTTTACTGGCTGGCTATGGCTACACCTTC. This gives the protein CASSLLAGYGYTF. The chain couples TRBV12-3 or TRBV12-4 to TRBJ1-2; D is unresolved. This CDR3 contains 13 residues. V shed 2 bases and J shed 4 bases, with 8 bases lying between them.